This T cell receptor beta chain was identified in a study of shared clonotypes between healthy human individuals. Study as a whole: Ranging from 18 to 49 in age, donors were two women and a few men. General study points: Despite large depth, sorted-subset datasets appeared incompletely sequenced.

Points on this clone: Its antigen is not known.

Each subset's genomic DNA was split evenly across several immunoSEQ plates. On sorted subsets, replicate PCRs used 150 to 250 ng DNA, or about 33,000 T cell genomes. Measured with immunoSEQ multiplex PCR; TCRdb has only the in-frame clones, and not every one. The sample holds some 2 million clones, approximately 95% seen once. Naive-designated CD8 cells lacked CD45RO, were positively enriched for CCR7, and omitted terminally differentiated effector memory CD45RA+ cells. This TCR derives from a man aged 18 to 30 in good health. The sequenced sample was naive CD8+ T cells sorted from blood.

This CDR3 is CASSVLRQGGNEQFF. In DNA form, the CDR3 reads TGTGCCAGCAGTGTCCTGAGACAGGGAGGGAATGAGCAGTTCTTC. The genes are TRBV6-1 and TRBJ2-1; D could derive from TRBD1 or TRBD2 (7 bases each). The CDR3 covers 15 residues. The V end was cut by 4 bases, the J end by 7 bases, with 17 bases between. Germline V lookup: CDR1 MNHNS, CDR2 SASEGT.